Each of the 21 T cell receptor beta chains below was sequenced from the same sample in a study of post-analysis software for immune sequencing data. Study-wide results and caveats: The five TRBV segments detected at higher frequency in patients than in controls included TRBV5-6, TRBV5-1 and TRBV20-1.

These receptors lack a known antigen. The library was made from cDNA and included unique molecular identifiers. Using its own MiXCR run on the PCR reads, TCRdb lists one record per CDR3 protein. In the table there are about 540,000 distinct CDR3 sequences, around a third of which are singletons. Sequencing was carried out using blood. All receptors come from a girl aged 2-17 years with multiple sclerosis.

The rearrangement uses TRBV12-3 or TRBV12-4 and TRBJ2-1; tentatively, D is TRBD2 (6 bases). V gave up 1 base and J gave up 0 bases, with 10 bases separating them. The CDR3 totals 16 residues. This chain's CDR3 is CASSLGVGGSYNEQFF. The CDR3 DNA reads as TGTGCCAGCAGTTTAGGTGTCGGGGGCTCCTACAATGAGCAGTTCTTC.

This clonotype has a handful of counts. The J gene is TRBJ1-6, the V gene TRBV27; tentative D call: TRBD1 (6 bases). This CDR3 has 13 amino acids. Germline CDR1 MNHEY, CDR2 SMNVEV (reference sequence). Deletions cut 6 bases from V and 4 bases from J, with 7 bases between. The CDR3 loop reads CASRDRYNSPLHF. The DNA for the CDR3 is TGTGCCAGCAGGGACAGATATAATTCACCCCTCCACTTT.

The table lists this clonotype with a few counts. The chain couples TRBV29-1 to TRBJ2-1, with D unclear. CDR1 and CDR2 (germline): SQVTM, ANQGSEA. There are 13 residues in the CDR3. The germline V and J ends were trimmed by 4 bases and 2 bases, with 9 bases remaining between them. CDR3 sequence reads: CSVGSNAYNEQFF. Here the CDR3 DNA reads TGCAGCGTTGGGTCCAACGCCTACAATGAGCAGTTCTTC.

The genes are TRBV20-1 and TRBJ1-5, with D unresolved. V was cut by 1 base and J by 1 base, with 2 bases left in between. Germline V CDR1 and CDR2: DFQATT, SNEGSKA (reference sequence). CDR3 length: 12 amino acids. The CDR3 here is CSARASNQPQHF. Here the CDR3 DNA reads TGCAGTGCTAGAGCGAGCAATCAGCCCCAGCATTTT.

There are a few counts of this clonotype. The chain carries TRBV5-1 and TRBJ1-4, with D uncertain. CDR1 and CDR2 from the germline V gene are SGHRS and YFSETQ. The CDR3 is 16 residues long. V shed 4 bases and J shed 7 bases, with 20 bases lying between them. The CDR3: CASSLLNTGGIEKLFF. CDR3 nucleotide sequence: TGCGCCAGCAGCCTCCTGAACACGGGAGGGATTGAAAAACTGTTTTTT. Supplemented by reference TRBV5-1 and TRBJ1-4, the full variable domain reads KAGVTQTPRYLIKTRGQQVTLSCSPISGHRSVSWYQQTPGQGLQFLFEYFSETQRNKGNFPGRFSGRQFSNSRSEMNVSTLELGDSALYLCASSLLNTGGIEKLFFGSGTQLSVL.

The V gene is TRBV15, the J gene TRBJ1-3; TRBD1 agrees at 9 bases. V shed 1 base and J 5 bases; nucleotides not matched to a gene: 3. The CDR3 sequence is 15 residues long. In germline, CDR1 is LNHNV, CDR2 YYDKDF (reference sequence). CDR3 sequence: CATSRGGQGRNTIYF. CDR3 DNA sequence: TGTGCCACCAGCAGAGGAGGACAGGGGAGAAACACCATATATTTT.

This clonotype came up a few times. J is TRBJ2-3 and V is TRBV5-6, with 11 bases fitting TRBD2. Germline CDR1 reads SGHDT; CDR2 reads YYEEEE. The V segment lost 4 bases and the J segment 4 bases; nucleotides outside the gene matches: 8. There are 16 residues in the CDR3. CDR3 bases: TGTGCCAGCAGCACGGGACTAGCGGCCGGAGCAGATACGCAGTATTTT. Translation gives CASSTGLAAGADTQYF.

This rearrangement joins TRBV14 to TRBJ2-1; TRBD1 or TRBD2 may be the D gene (6 bases each). Germline loops: CDR1 SGHDN, CDR2 FVKESK. The ends were cut back, 6 bases at V and 1 base at J, with 19 bases in the middle. This CDR3 spans 17 amino acids. As DNA, the CDR3 is TGTGCCAGCAGTCAGGGGTGGGGGGCCCGTTCCTACAATGAGCAGTTCTTC. Encoded protein: CASSQGWGARSYNEQFF.

The chain is built from TRBV18 and TRBJ1-4; D gene uncertain. Trimming stripped 6 bases from V and 4 bases from J, with 15 bases between. This CDR3 has 15 residues. CDR1 and CDR2 (germline): KGHSH, LQKENI. Here the CDR3 reads CASSSGARVNEKLFF. The CDR3 DNA reads TGTGCCAGCTCGTCGGGAGCACGGGTTAATGAAAAACTGTTTTTT.

This clonotype was counted only a few times. The chain employs TRBV29-1 and TRBJ2-1; 7 bases map to TRBD2. Germline lookup yields CDR1 SQVTM and CDR2 ANQGSEA. This CDR3 has 14 amino acids. V was clipped by 6 bases and J by 2 bases; unmatched bases: 7. CDR3 loop: CSVNSGTTYNEQFF. The CDR3 region has the DNA TGCAGCGTCAACTCCGGGACTACCTACAATGAGCAGTTCTTC.

V usage is TRBV7-9 and J usage is TRBJ1-6; D not resolved. Germline CDR1 reads SEHNR; CDR2 reads FQNEAQ (reference sequence). Trimming pared 2 bases from V and 11 bases from J, leaving 7 bases between. The CDR3 spans 12 residues. The CDR3 coding sequence is TGTGCCAGCAGCTTATCATCCCCACCCCTCCACTTT. Encoded protein: CASSLSSPPLHF.

The chain uses TRBV29-1 and TRBJ1-2; D is ambiguous. Per the germline V gene, CDR1 is SQVTM and CDR2 is ANQGSEA. The CDR3 totals 14 residues. V was pared by 4 bases and J by 7 bases, with 19 bases between. Here the CDR3 DNA reads TGCAGCGTTGTGGGTATTTGGCAGGACGGTGGCTACACCTTC. This sequence encodes CSVVGIWQDGGYTF.

The chain links TRBV5-1 to TRBJ2-1; TRBD2 matches 7 bases. The V gene end was trimmed by 0 bases and the J gene end by 7 bases; junction bases not matched to a gene: 4. The CDR3 covers 14 residues. Germline V gene lookup returns CDR1 SGHRS and CDR2 YFSETQ. CDR3 sequence reads: CASSLVQRGNEQFF. CDR3 bases: TGCGCCAGCAGCTTGGTACAGCGGGGTAATGAGCAGTTCTTC.

J is TRBJ2-5 and V is TRBV12-3 or TRBV12-4; TRBD2 is a possible D gene (6 bases). The CDR3 is 16 residues long. With 2 bases removed from V and 2 bases from J, the gap between germline ends came to 15 bases. The CDR3 DNA is TGTGCCAGCAGTTTAATCCCGCGGGAAGAGCAAGAGACCCAGTACTTC. Translating gives CASSLIPREEQETQYF.

This clonotype has a handful of counts. The V and J genes are TRBV3-1 and TRBJ1-5, with 8 positions matching TRBD1. The germline gives CDR1 LGHDT, CDR2 YNNKEL (reference sequence). J lost 3 bases, V lost 0 bases, and 7 bases had no gene match. CDR3 length equals 17 residues. The CDR3 bases are TGTGCCAGCAGCCAAGAGGACAGGGTTCCACTCAATCAGCCCCAGCATTTT. It translates to CASSQEDRVPLNQPQHF.

This clonotype was seen a few times. The V and J genes are TRBV2 and TRBJ2-1; 9 nucleotides align to TRBD2. The germline gives CDR1 SNHLY, CDR2 FYNNEI. There are 14 residues in the CDR3. Trimming at V came to 6 bases and at J to 4 bases, leaving 4 bases not matched to a gene. The CDR3 loop reads CASRAGGGYNEQFF. DNA for the CDR3: TGTGCCAGCAGAGCGGGAGGCGGGTACAATGAGCAGTTCTTC.

In its sample, this clonotype was seen a few times. V usage is TRBV10-2 and J usage is TRBJ1-2, with D unresolved. CDR1 and CDR2 from the germline V gene are WSHSY and SAAADI. The V end was cut by 3 bases, the J end by 4 bases, with 9 bases between. The CDR3 contains 13 residues. The CDR3: CASSDGPTYGYTF. The CDR3 coding sequence is TGCGCCAGCAGTGACGGGCCAACCTATGGCTACACCTTC.

As for this clonotype: The CDR3 ends on some other residue instead of the conserved phenylalanine or tryptophan, so this is likely a read error. The rearrangement uses TRBV5-1 and TRBJ2-7; 9 nucleotides align to TRBD1. The J call may be incorrect, as the DNA end agrees better with TRBJ2-5. This CDR3 contains 17 residues. Germline assignment: CDR1 SGHRS and CDR2 YFSETQ. CDR3 nucleotides: TGCGCCAGCAGCTTGGCGGTTAACAGGGGGCTTTCGGAGACCCAGTACTTA. Encoded protein: CASSLAVNRGLSETQYL.

This clonotype was counted a few times. V and J are TRBV5-1 and TRBJ1-2; D gene uncertain. V was pared by 4 bases and J by 5 bases, with 15 bases between. CDR3 length: 14 residues. Germline V lookup: CDR1 SGHRS, CDR2 YFSETQ. The CDR3 sequence: CASSPNTEKYGYTF. The CDR3 coding sequence is TGCGCCAGCAGCCCCAACACGGAGAAATATGGCTACACCTTC.

Only a few counts were recorded for this clonotype. CDR3 in DNA: TGTGCCAGCAGCCAAGGTCCGGGACTAGCGAATGAGCAGTTCTTC. Its translation: CASSQGPGLANEQFF. The chain has TRBV4-2 and TRBJ2-1, with 10 bases lining up with TRBD2. Germline lookup yields CDR1 LGHNA and CDR2 YNFKEQ. This CDR3 has 15 amino acids. J gave up 7 bases and V 1 base, and 4 bases lay outside the gene matches.

This clonotype was detected only once. This chain uses TRBV12-3 or TRBV12-4 with TRBJ1-2; 10 bases fit TRBD1. CDR3 length: 14 amino acids. With V trimmed by 6 bases and J by 8 bases, 9 bases remained unmatched. The CDR3 sequence is CASRIGGTGVGYTF. The CDR3 DNA follows: TGTGCCAGCAGGATTGGCGGGACAGGGGTCGGCTACACCTTC.